Below, 26 T cell receptor beta chains from the same sample are listed, as sequenced in a study of tumor-infiltrating lymphocytes in primary liver carcinoma. Production of TCR beta cDNA used around 500 ng total RNA together with a constant-region primer. Employing slightly modified ARM-PCR, three nested multiplex PCR rounds were run, and these gave rise to the TCR beta libraries. TRBV1-TRBV30 forward primers and a C-beta reverse primer were used in the first two PCR rounds, which each ran for nine to ten cycles. TCRdb analysed the multiplex PCR reads with MiXCR anew, one entry per CDR3 protein. The table lists approximately 110,000 distinct CDR3 sequences, 55% to 65% of them singletons, with 9.3% in the top ten. Unsorted bulk tissue, roughly 19-33 mg of it, served as the source for co-extraction of RNA and DNA. The specimen sequenced was liver tumor tissue from sampling region 1. Subset meaning: tumor region T1, superior pole. The receptor set was obtained from a woman aged 55-69 years with primary liver carcinoma and hepatitis B virus infection.

V and J are TRBV14 and TRBJ2-5, with D perhaps TRBD2 (6 bases). CDR1 and CDR2 from the germline V gene are SGHDN and FVKESK. Between the trimmed V and J ends, which lost 5 bases and 4 bases, there was a span of 14 bases. This CDR3 contains 14 residues. The CDR3 loop is CASSVLAERETQYF. As DNA, the CDR3 is TGTGCCAGCAGCGTGTTAGCGGAGCGAGAGACCCAGTACTTC.

This clonotype was counted once. The CDR3 ends on some other residue instead of the conserved phenylalanine or tryptophan, so this is likely a read error. The rearrangement links TRBV7-3 to TRBJ1-1; D is undetermined. The CDR3 contains 14 residues. Per germline, CDR1 SGHTA and CDR2 FQGTGA. V was clipped by 1 base and J by 1 base, with 7 bases between them. The CDR3 here is CASSLIPGNTEAFS. CDR3 bases: TGTGCCAGCAGCTTAATCCCGGGGAACACTGAAGCTTTCTCT.

This clonotype has a count of ten or more. V gene TRBV11-2 combines with J gene TRBJ2-7; 11 positions agree with TRBD2. This CDR3 comprises 15 residues. Looked up from germline, CDR1 is SGHAT and CDR2 is FQNNGV. V was pared by 0 bases and J by 5 bases, with 3 bases of the junction left unmatched. CDR3 region: CASSLDPSGRNEQYF. The CDR3 bases are TGTGCCAGCAGCTTAGATCCTAGCGGGAGGAACGAGCAGTACTTC.

This clonotype was detected ten times or more. The CDR3 reads CASSSGVTGELFF. DNA for the CDR3: TGTGCCAGCAGTTCAGGGGTCACCGGGGAGCTGTTTTTT. This chain uses TRBV6-5 with TRBJ2-2; possible D gene TRBD1, 6 bases. V was trimmed by 4 bases and J by 4 bases, leaving 7 bases between them. Germline values: CDR1 MNHEY, CDR2 SVGAGI. CDR3 length: 13 residues.

The chain recombines TRBV5-1 with TRBJ2-1; 8 nucleotides align to TRBD2. Germline lookup yields CDR1 SGHRS and CDR2 YFSETQ. V lost 2 bases, J lost 9 bases, and 13 bases stayed unmatched. The length of the CDR3 is 16 residues. The CDR3 DNA follows: TGCGCCAGCAGCTTCGTAGCGGGAATAGTCTCTGGTGAGCAGTTCTTC. Amino acid sequence: CASSFVAGIVSGEQFF.

Comments on this clonotype: A much larger clone lies one base from this, so it may be a read error. V gene TRBV10-2 combines with J gene TRBJ2-7; D possibly uses TRBD1 or TRBD2 (5 bases each). The CDR3 covers 14 residues. Looked up from germline, CDR1 is WSHSY and CDR2 is SAAADI. The DNA for the CDR3 is TGCGCCGGCAGTGAGTCGTGGGGACCCTACGAGCAGTACTTC. It encodes CAGSESWGPYEQYF.

The V call is TRBV11-2, the J call TRBJ2-3, with TRBD2 as a possible D gene (6 bases). Trimming stripped 3 bases from V and 1 base from J, with 29 bases between. Germline-derived CDR1 and CDR2 are SGHAT and FQNNGV. This CDR3 has 21 amino acids. Here the CDR3 reads CASSFEDLRLELWVGTDTQYF. Here the CDR3 DNA reads TGTGCCAGCAGCTTTGAGGATTTGCGACTAGAATTATGGGTAGGCACAGATACGCAGTATTTT.

The rearrangement links TRBV5-6 to TRBJ1-5, with D possibly being TRBD1 (5 bases). The ends were cut back, 0 bases at V and 3 bases at J, with 13 bases in the middle. The CDR3 totals 16 residues. Germline assignment: CDR1 SGHDT and CDR2 YYEEEE. This chain's CDR3 is CASSLGRRGPNQPQHF. CDR3 DNA: TGTGCCAGCAGCTTGGGCCGTAGGGGCCCCAATCAGCCCCAGCATTTT.

A few counts support this clonotype. In this CDR3 the conserved last residue, phenylalanine or tryptophan, is missing, so a read error is likely. The chain is built from TRBV12-3 or TRBV12-4 and TRBJ2-7; no clear D gene. This CDR3 is built from 15 residues. This CDR3 reads CASGLSPDPTYEQYY. The CDR3 DNA reads as TGTGCTAGTGGTTTAAGTCCCGACCCCACCTACGAGCAGTACTAC.

Comments on this clonotype: Germline and junction disagree at one end, which may indicate a read error. The chain uses TRBV11-1 and TRBJ2-3; possible D gene TRBD2, 6 bases. CDR3 length: 14 amino acids. The V gene's germline CDR1 is SGHAT and CDR2 FQDESV (reference sequence). CDR3 sequence reads: CASSLRQRAGKSHF. The CDR3 DNA follows: TGTGCCAGTAGCTTAAGACAACGTGCGGGAAAGTCTCACTTT.

Regarding this clonotype: As the CDR3 is not closed by the conserved phenylalanine or tryptophan, this likely results from a read error. The chain employs TRBV6-1 and TRBJ2-7; no firm D call. V was clipped by 6 bases and J by 5 bases, with 14 bases between them. The CDR3 is 13 amino acids. Germline V gene data show CDR1 as MNHNS and CDR2 as SASEGT. This chain's CDR3 is CASSIFEVDEQYL. The CDR3, as DNA: TGTGCCAGCAGCATCTTTGAAGTCGACGAGCAGTACTTA.

This clonotype was seen once. A read error may explain this, as a much larger clone is one base away. The CDR3 DNA sequence: TGTGTCAGCAGCCCAATCCTTGAGGCAGGCAGCAATCAGCCCCAGCATTTT. Amino acids: CVSSPILEAGSNQPQHF. This chain connects TRBV12-3 or TRBV12-4 to TRBJ1-5; no clear D gene. The CDR3 totals 17 residues.

As regards this clonotype: The conserved phenylalanine or tryptophan is not found at the CDR3 terminus, so this likely reflects a read error. J is TRBJ2-1 and V is TRBV4-1, with 9 bases lining up with TRBD2. Germline V gene lookup returns CDR1 MGHRA and CDR2 YSYEKL. V lost 4 bases and J lost 6; bases outside the gene matches: 10. The CDR3 length is 16 residues. The CDR3, as DNA: TGCGCCAGCAGCCCGAAAGCGGGAGGCTTTTTCAATGAGCAGTTCTTA. This translates into CASSPKAGGFFNEQFL.

This rearrangement joins TRBV11-2 to TRBJ2-5; D gene uncertain. The CDR3 consists of 13 residues. Germline-derived CDR1 and CDR2 are SGHAT and FQNNGV. V lost 4 bases to trimming and J lost 8 bases, with 14 bases between them. The CDR3 nucleotides read TGTGCCAGCAGCTCCGGAGTACTGGATACCCAGTACTTC. It translates to CASSSGVLDTQYF.

To note about this clonotype: The CDR3 carries no conserved terminal phenylalanine or tryptophan, so it likely arises from a read error. This sequence joins TRBV11-2 and TRBJ2-3; no reliable D call. Per germline, CDR1 SGHAT and CDR2 FQNNGV. The CDR3 length is 13 residues. CDR3 protein: CTSSPDRPDTQYY. Written as DNA, the CDR3 is TGTACCAGTAGCCCCGACCGTCCAGATACGCAGTATTAT.

This clonotype was seen repeatedly, ten times or more. The gene calls are TRBV6-2 or TRBV6-3 and TRBJ2-2, with 8 bases aligning to TRBD2. This CDR3 contains 16 residues. V gave up 6 bases and J gave up 9 bases; unmatched junction bases: 15. Germline-derived CDR1 and CDR2 are MNHEY and SVGEGT. The CDR3 nucleotides are TGTGCCAGCAGGGCTTATCGGGGACTAGATGACCGGGAGCTGTTTTTT. Translation gives CASRAYRGLDDRELFF.

In regard to this clonotype: The CDR3 end shows no conserved phenylalanine or tryptophan, and so a read error is likely. The CDR3, as DNA: TGTGCCAGCAGGTGGACTACCCAAAATGAGCAGTTCCTC. Residues: CASRWTTQNEQFL. This rearrangement joins TRBV11-3 to TRBJ2-1, with D possibly matching TRBD2 (6 bases). Germline V gives CDR1 SGHNT, CDR2 YENEEA. Trimming left V 6 bases short and J 7 bases short, with 13 bases between. This CDR3 contains 13 residues.

In the case of this clonotype: The CDR3 end shows no conserved phenylalanine or tryptophan, and so a read error is likely. V is TRBV11-2 and J is TRBJ2-3; 10 positions agree with TRBD2. CDR1 is SGHAT and CDR2 is FQNNGV in the germline V gene. Germline trimming cut 0 bases from V and 5 bases from J; bases unmatched to any gene: 17. This CDR3 has 20 residues. The CDR3 spells CASSLDLSGLAGEGIDTQYS. The DNA of the CDR3 is TGTGCCAGCAGCTTAGATCTAAGTGGGCTAGCGGGGGAAGGGATAGATACGCAGTATTCT.

A note on this clonotype: This CDR3 is missing its conserved last phenylalanine or tryptophan, likely due to a read error. The chain couples TRBV28 to TRBJ2-7; D is ambiguous. Trimming pared 7 bases from V and 5 bases from J, leaving 9 bases between. The germline CDR1 and CDR2 sequences are MDHEN and SYDVKM. There are 11 residues in the CDR3. The CDR3 DNA reads TGTGCCAGCACCCGAGCCCACGAGCAGTACCTC. Its protein is CASTRAHEQYL.

Details on this clonotype: One base away lies a much larger clone, so this may be a sequencing read error. The chain combines TRBV12-3 or TRBV12-4 with TRBJ2-7, with D possibly TRBD2 on 6 matching bases. The ends were cut back, 4 bases at V and 7 bases at J, with 23 bases in the middle. The CDR3 is made up of 16 amino acids. CDR3 nucleotide sequence: TGTGCCAGCAGTTCCCAACCGACTAGAGCCCCCCGTGAGCAGTACTTC. Protein: CASSSQPTRAPREQYF.

Points on this clonotype: One junction end does not reproduce the germline sequence, and a read error may be involved. V and J are TRBV5-5 and TRBJ1-1; D is uncertain. The length of the CDR3 is 12 residues. Germline V gene data show CDR1 as SGHKS and CDR2 as YYEKEE (reference sequence). CDR3 coding DNA: TGTGCCAGCAGATTGGGAGGGAATGAAGCTTTCTTT. It yields the protein CASRLGGNEAFF.

To note about this clonotype: Its ends do not fully match the called genes, so a read error is possible. This chain uses TRBV11-2 with TRBJ2-1; either TRBD1 or TRBD2 may fit D (5 bases each). Germline assignment: CDR1 SGHAT and CDR2 FQNNGV. The CDR3 loop spans 14 amino acids. The CDR3 sequence is CASSLRDLYNELFF. The CDR3 DNA follows: TGTGCCAGCAGCCTCCGGGACCTTTACAATGAGCTGTTCTTT.

In this sample, this clonotype turned up many times. This sequence joins TRBV5-6 and TRBJ2-5; 7 bases map to TRBD1. The trim removed 4 bases at V and 2 bases at J, leaving 8 bases unmatched. In germline, CDR1 is SGHDT, CDR2 YYEEEE. The CDR3 length is 15 residues. The CDR3 loop is CASSPTGQTQETQYF. The CDR3 DNA is TGTGCCAGCAGCCCTACGGGACAGACACAAGAGACCCAGTACTTC.

About this clonotype: A junction end diverges from the germline sequence, so it may reflect a read error. The chain combines TRBV11-2 with TRBJ2-3; TRBD1 matches at 7 bases. Germline CDR1 is SGHAT and CDR2 is FQNNGV. The CDR3 has 13 amino acids. CDR3 sequence (DNA): TGTGTCAGCAGTTTAGACAGGGCTGATACGAAGTATTTT. Translating it yields CVSSLDRADTKYF.

The CDR3 nucleotides read TGTGCCACCAGTGATTTTGGCTCCTACAATGAGCAGTTCTTC. This sequence encodes CATSDFGSYNEQFF. The chain employs TRBV24-1 and TRBJ2-1; no clear D. The CDR3 loop spans 14 amino acids. V was clipped by 1 base and J by 0 bases, with 3 bases between them. Germline CDR1 is KGHDR and CDR2 is SFDVKD.

On this clonotype itself: Possible read error: a much larger clone is one base away. This sequence joins TRBV5-5 and TRBJ2-3, with D uncertain. The CDR3 spans 14 residues. CDR1 and CDR2 from the germline V gene are SGHKS and YYEKEE (reference sequence). V lost 2 bases to trimming and J lost 0 bases, with 7 bases between them. DNA of the CDR3: TGTGCCAGCAGCTTCACCGGGAGCACAGATACGCAGTATTTT. Protein product: CASSFTGSTDTQYF.